The 4 T cell receptor beta chains below all came from one sample that was sequenced in a study of blood T cell repertoires in COVID-19. Data came from immunoSEQ multiplex PCR; TCRdb stores just in-frame clones and leaves some out. The table includes some 390,000 clones, about 91% detected once. The sequenced sample was peripheral blood. These receptors were obtained from a woman aged 40-49 years with COVID-19, enrolled during active disease.

The chain has TRBV4-1 and TRBJ1-6; 10 bases agree with TRBD1. The length of the CDR3 is 14 residues. Germline V gene lookup returns CDR1 MGHRA and CDR2 YSYEKL. J was trimmed by 7 bases and V by 4 bases; bases with no gene match: 1. The CDR3 loop is CASSRGQGNSPLHF. DNA for the CDR3: TGCGCCAGCAGCCGGGGACAGGGGAATTCACCCCTCCACTTT.

Concerning this clone itself: Mismatch with germline at one junction end may stem from a read error. The same CDR3 is also encoded by other DNA sequences in this sample. The chain couples TRBV3-1 (or the pseudogene TRBV3-2) to TRBJ1-5; D is unresolved. The CDR3 is made up of 12 amino acids. From germline, CDR1 is LGHDT and CDR2 YNNKEL (reference sequence). The CDR3 protein is CASSRRDQPQHF. The CDR3 DNA follows: TGTGCCAGCAGCCGTCGCGATCAACCCCAGCATTTT.

The chain couples TRBV5-1 to TRBJ2-7, with 11 bases matching TRBD1. V dropped 1 base and J dropped 5; count of bases not matched to a gene: 2. The CDR3 is 14 residues long. CDR1 is SGHRS, CDR2 YFSETQ, per germline. CDR3 sequence: CASSLRTGGDEQYF. The CDR3 nucleotides are TGCGCCAGCAGCTTGAGGACAGGGGGCGACGAGCAGTACTTC.

A remark on this clone: Because the CDR3's place on the DNA is in doubt, the DNA is left out and the CDR3 is given as listed by TCRdb. This rearrangement joins TRBV6-5 to TRBJ1-5; TRBD1, the D gene given by the table, was not confirmed from the DNA. With termini counted, the CDR3 has 15 amino acids. Germline CDR1 MNHEY, CDR2 SVGAGI. CDR3 sequence reads: CASSSSTGRDQPQHF.